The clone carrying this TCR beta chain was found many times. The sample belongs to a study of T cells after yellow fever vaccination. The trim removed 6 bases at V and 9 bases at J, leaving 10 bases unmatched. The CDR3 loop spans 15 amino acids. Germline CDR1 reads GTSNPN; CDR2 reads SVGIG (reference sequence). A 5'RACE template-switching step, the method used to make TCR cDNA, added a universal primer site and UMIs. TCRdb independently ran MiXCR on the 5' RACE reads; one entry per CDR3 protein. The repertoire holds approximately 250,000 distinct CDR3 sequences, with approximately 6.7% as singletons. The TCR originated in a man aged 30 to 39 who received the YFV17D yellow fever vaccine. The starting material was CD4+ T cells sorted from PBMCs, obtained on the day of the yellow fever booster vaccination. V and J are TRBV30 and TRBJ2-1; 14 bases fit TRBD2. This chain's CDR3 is CACVGTSGRLTEQFF. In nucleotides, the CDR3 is TGTGCCTGCGTTGGGACTAGCGGGAGATTAACTGAGCAGTTCTTC.